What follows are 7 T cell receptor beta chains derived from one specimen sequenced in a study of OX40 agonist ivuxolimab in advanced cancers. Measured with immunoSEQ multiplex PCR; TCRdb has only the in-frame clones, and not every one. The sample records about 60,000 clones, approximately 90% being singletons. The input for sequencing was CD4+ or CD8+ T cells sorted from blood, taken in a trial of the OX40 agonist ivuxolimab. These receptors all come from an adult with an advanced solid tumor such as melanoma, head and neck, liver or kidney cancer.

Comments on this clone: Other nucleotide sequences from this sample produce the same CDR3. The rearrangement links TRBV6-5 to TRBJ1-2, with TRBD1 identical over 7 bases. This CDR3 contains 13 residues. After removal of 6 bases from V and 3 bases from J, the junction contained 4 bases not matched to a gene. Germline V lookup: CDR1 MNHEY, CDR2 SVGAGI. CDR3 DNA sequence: TGTGCCAGCAGCTTAACAGGGGACTATGGCTACACCTTC. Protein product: CASSLTGDYGYTF.

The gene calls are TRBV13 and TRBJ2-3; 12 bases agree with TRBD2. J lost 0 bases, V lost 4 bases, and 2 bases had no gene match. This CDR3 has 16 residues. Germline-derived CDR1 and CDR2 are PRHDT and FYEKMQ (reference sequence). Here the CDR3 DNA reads TGTGCCAGCAGCTCCGGGACTAGCGGGAGCACAGATACGCAGTATTTT. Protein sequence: CASSSGTSGSTDTQYF.

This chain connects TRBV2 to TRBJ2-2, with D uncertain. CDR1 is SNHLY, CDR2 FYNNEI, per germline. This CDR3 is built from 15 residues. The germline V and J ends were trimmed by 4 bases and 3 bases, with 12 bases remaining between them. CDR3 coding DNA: TGTGCCAGCAGTGCCGAACGAGTGGACACCGGGGAGCTGTTTTTT. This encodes CASSAERVDTGELFF. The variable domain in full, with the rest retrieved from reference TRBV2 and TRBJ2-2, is EPEVTQTPSHQVTQMGQEVILRCVPISNHLYFYWYRQILGQKVEFLVSFYNNEISEKSEIFDDQFSVERPDGSNFTLKIRSTKLEDSAMYFCASSAERVDTGELFFGEGSRLTVL.

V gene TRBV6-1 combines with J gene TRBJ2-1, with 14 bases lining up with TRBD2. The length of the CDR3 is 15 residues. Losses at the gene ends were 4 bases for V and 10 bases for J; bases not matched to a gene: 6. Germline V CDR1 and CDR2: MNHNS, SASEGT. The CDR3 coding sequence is TGTGCCAGCAGTGGGGGACTAGCGGGAGTATCGGAGCAGTTCTTC. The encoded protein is CASSGGLAGVSEQFF.

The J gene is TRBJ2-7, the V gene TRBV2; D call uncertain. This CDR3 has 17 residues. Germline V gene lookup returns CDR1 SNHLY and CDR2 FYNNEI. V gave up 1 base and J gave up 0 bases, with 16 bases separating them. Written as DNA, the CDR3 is TGTGCCAGCAGTGAAGAGGGCCTAGGGCTGAGCTCCTACGAGCAGTACTTC. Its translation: CASSEEGLGLSSYEQYF.

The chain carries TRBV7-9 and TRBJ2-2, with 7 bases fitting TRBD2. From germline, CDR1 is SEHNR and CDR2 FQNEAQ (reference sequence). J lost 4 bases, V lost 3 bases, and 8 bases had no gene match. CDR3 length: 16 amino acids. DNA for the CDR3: TGTGCCAGCAGCTTTGTGGGAGGGCCAGGCACCGGGGAGCTGTTTTTT. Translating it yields CASSFVGGPGTGELFF. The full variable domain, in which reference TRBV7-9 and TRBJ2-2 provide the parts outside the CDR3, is DTGVSQNPRHKITKRGQNVTFRCDPISEHNRLYWYRQTLGQGPEFLTYFQNEAQLEKSRLLSDRFSAERPKGSFSTLEIQRTEQGDSAMYLCASSFVGGPGTGELFFGEGSRLTVL.

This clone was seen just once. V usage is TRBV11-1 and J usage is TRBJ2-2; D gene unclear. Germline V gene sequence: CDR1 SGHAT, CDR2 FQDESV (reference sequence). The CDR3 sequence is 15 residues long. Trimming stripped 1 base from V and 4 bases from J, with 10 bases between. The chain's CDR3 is CASSLGAVATGELFF. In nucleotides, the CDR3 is TGTGCCAGCAGCTTAGGGGCAGTAGCCACCGGGGAGCTGTTTTTT.